These 28 T cell receptor beta chains share one sample of origin, sequenced in a study of blood T cells in healthy people across ages. Combining a sample-barcoded 5' primer with a J-beta primer mix, a second PCR ran for about 6 to 11 cycles. TCRdb analysed the 5' RACE reads with MiXCR anew, one entry per CDR3 protein. The table includes more than 550,000 distinct CDR3 sequences, about 20% detected once. The specimen was blood. The receptors here all came from a man aged 65 to 85 in good health.

This clonotype was seen a handful of times. This chain joins TRBV20-1 and TRBJ2-1; TRBD2 agrees at 9 bases. CDR3 size: 16 residues. Germline loops: CDR1 DFQATT, CDR2 SNEGSKA (reference sequence). V lost 2 bases to trimming and J lost 0 bases; unmatched junction nucleotides: 5. CDR3 in DNA: TGCAGTGCTAGACTAGCGGGACCTGGCTCCTACAATGAGCAGTTCTTC. Protein product: CSARLAGPGSYNEQFF.

This clonotype occurred a few times. The chain links TRBV4-1 to TRBJ2-7, with a weak D call TRBD1 (5 bases). TRBJ2-1 explains the end of the DNA better; the J call may be wrong. This CDR3 comprises 14 residues. Per the germline V gene, CDR1 is MGHRA and CDR2 is YSYEKL. CDR3 in amino acids: CASTLEGARNEQFF. The DNA of the CDR3 is TGCGCCAGTACTCTAGAAGGGGCCCGCAATGAGCAGTTCTTC.

This clonotype was found a few times. This sequence joins TRBV5-1 and TRBJ2-2; TRBD1 matches at 8 bases. Trimming cost V 2 bases and J 6 bases; bases outside gene matches: 3. The CDR3 has 14 residues. Looked up from germline, CDR1 is SGHRS and CDR2 is YFSETQ. CDR3 DNA: TGCGCCAGCAGCTTCCGACAGGGGTCCGGGGAGCTGTTTTTT. It encodes CASSFRQGSGELFF. Filled out from reference TRBV5-1 and TRBJ2-2, the complete variable domain reads KAGVTQTPRYLIKTRGQQVTLSCSPISGHRSVSWYQQTPGQGLQFLFEYFSETQRNKGNFPGRFSGRQFSNSRSEMNVSTLELGDSALYLCASSFRQGSGELFFGEGSRLTVL.

This clonotype was seen a few times. This chain links TRBV3-1 with TRBJ2-5, with 12 bases fitting TRBD2. TRBJ2-1 explains the end of the DNA better; the J call may be wrong. This CDR3 region has 17 residues. The V gene's germline CDR1 is LGHDT and CDR2 YNNKEL (reference sequence). Written as DNA, the CDR3 is TGTGCCAGCAGCCAAGAGAAGGGACTAGCGGGCAACTATGAGCAGTTCTTC. Its translation is CASSQEKGLAGNYEQFF.

This clonotype was picked up a small number of times. This rearrangement joins TRBV2 to TRBJ1-5, with 8 nucleotides matching TRBD1. V lost 6 bases and J lost 9; bases outside the gene matches: 7. Germline CDR1 SNHLY, CDR2 FYNNEI. This CDR3 has 13 amino acids. CDR3 coding DNA: TGTGCCAGCAGGGACAGGGAGCGGGGGCCCCAGCATTTT. This translates into CASRDRERGPQHF.

With regard to this clonotype: At one end, the junction sequence differs from germline, possibly due to a read error. The rearrangement joins TRBV4-2 to TRBJ1-3; D call uncertain. The CDR3 loop spans 18 amino acids. Germline lookup yields CDR1 LGHNA and CDR2 YNFKEQ. The CDR3: CASGQDLSGRFSGNTIYF. CDR3 nucleotide sequence: TGTGCCAGCGGCCAAGATCTTTCCGGAAGGTTCTCTGGAAACACCATATATTTT.

The chain employs TRBV27 and TRBJ2-1; 8 bases fit TRBD1. V shed 3 bases, J shed 6 bases, and the junction held 13 bases outside the gene matches. Germline lookup yields CDR1 MNHEY and CDR2 SMNVEV (reference sequence). The CDR3 is 17 residues long. In DNA form, the CDR3 reads TGTGCCAGCAGTTTCTTCGGACAGGGCGATTTCGGCAATGAGCAGTTCTTC. This codes for CASSFFGQGDFGNEQFF.

The chain joins TRBV9 to TRBJ2-3, with 11 bases matching TRBD2. Germline CDR1 SGDLS, CDR2 YYNGEE. Losses at the gene ends were 7 bases for V and 5 bases for J; bases not matched to a gene: 12. The CDR3 has 16 residues. The CDR3 DNA reads as TGTGCCAGCGGTCTACTAGCGGGAGACTTAGGAGATACGCAGTATTTT. Translation gives CASGLLAGDLGDTQYF.

This clonotype showed up just a few times. This rearrangement joins TRBV20-1 to TRBJ2-1, with TRBD2 as a possible D gene (6 bases). Trimming removed 0 bases from V and 5 bases from J, with 11 bases in between. This CDR3 region has 14 residues. Germline V gene data show CDR1 as DFQATT and CDR2 as SNEGSKA (reference sequence). This chain's CDR3 is CSARDGRLDNEQFF. Here the CDR3 DNA reads TGCAGTGCTAGAGATGGGCGACTAGACAATGAGCAGTTCTTC.

This clonotype is a singleton in its sample. V is TRBV10-3 and J is TRBJ1-4, with D unclear. Germline V gene sequence: CDR1 ENHRY, CDR2 SYGVKD. The germline V and J ends were trimmed by 6 bases and 3 bases, with 5 bases remaining between them. CDR3 length: 12 amino acids. DNA for the CDR3: TGTGCCATCAGGGACCCTAATGAAAAACTGTTTTTT. This encodes CAIRDPNEKLFF.

This clonotype appeared a few times. This chain links TRBV5-1 with TRBJ2-5, with D maybe TRBD2 (5 bases). The J call is uncertain, as TRBJ2-7 better fits the DNA end. The CDR3 is 14 residues long. Germline V gives CDR1 SGHRS, CDR2 YFSETQ. In DNA, the CDR3 is TGCGCCAGCAGCCCACCCTCTCTAGCATACGAGCAGTACGTC. Translated: CASSPPSLAYEQYV.

The V and J genes are TRBV18 and TRBJ2-3; 7 bases fit TRBD1. Germline values: CDR1 KGHSH, CDR2 LQKENI. This CDR3 comprises 15 residues. With 3 bases clipped from V and 2 bases from J, the junction kept 5 bases outside the gene matches. The CDR3: CASSPGTDYTDTQYF. The CDR3 DNA reads TGTGCCAGCTCACCCGGGACAGACTACACAGATACGCAGTATTTT.

This clonotype has only a few counts. V gene TRBV25-1 combines with J gene TRBJ2-7; D may match TRBD1 or TRBD2 (6 bases each). From germline, CDR1 is MGHDK and CDR2 SYGVNS. The V gene lost 7 bases and the J gene lost 3 bases, with 22 bases spanning the gap. CDR3 length: 16 residues. For the CDR3, the DNA is TGTGCCAGCATGGGGGGCGCGACTCGGACAATCTACGAGCAGTACTTC. This gives the protein CASMGGATRTIYEQYF.

The gene calls are TRBV12-3 or TRBV12-4 and TRBJ1-1, with 7 bases identical to TRBD1. Trimming took 6 bases from V and 6 from J; bases not matched to a gene: 13. The CDR3 is 15 residues long. The CDR3 DNA sequence: TGTGCCAGCAGACTCCGAGTCGGGACAGCAGCTGAAGCTTTCTTT. It yields the protein CASRLRVGTAAEAFF.

V and J are TRBV2 and TRBJ1-4; tentatively, D is TRBD1 (5 bases). The CDR3 has 12 residues. The V and J ends lost 5 bases and 11 bases respectively, with 12 bases between them. The germline CDR1 and CDR2 sequences are SNHLY and FYNNEI. The CDR3 reads CASSSTVRKLFF. The CDR3 DNA is TGTGCCAGCAGTTCGACAGTCAGGAAACTGTTTTTT.

In this sample, this clonotype turned up a few times. This rearrangement joins TRBV3-1 to TRBJ2-3, with D perhaps matching TRBD2 (5 bases). Trimming shortened V by 0 bases and J by 4 bases, and 17 bases separated the two germline ends. Germline CDR1 LGHDT, CDR2 YNNKEL (reference sequence). The CDR3 has 17 residues. The CDR3: CASSQERGLAAADTQYF. CDR3 DNA: TGTGCCAGCAGCCAAGAGAGAGGGCTAGCCGCCGCAGATACGCAGTATTTT.

The CDR3, as DNA: TGTGCCAGCTGTATTCAGGGCGGTGGGACTAAGAGCTACACCTTC. Amino acids: CASCIQGGGTKSYTF. This chain connects TRBV12-3 or TRBV12-4 to TRBJ1-2, with D tentatively TRBD1 (5 bases). This CDR3 spans 15 amino acids. V lost 8 bases, J lost 9 bases, and 25 bases lay in between.

This clonotype was recorded a few times. V is TRBV6-6 and J is TRBJ2-1; 7 positions agree with TRBD1. The J call may be incorrect, as the DNA end agrees better with TRBJ2-7. Germline V gene sequence: CDR1 MNHNY, CDR2 SVGAGI (reference sequence). The CDR3 has 12 amino acids. CDR3 residues: CASSYKGGGQYF. CDR3 sequence (DNA): TGTGCCAGCAGTTACAAAGGGGGCGGGCAGTACTTC.

Only a few counts were recorded for this clonotype. The V call is TRBV7-9, the J call TRBJ1-1, with D possibly being TRBD1 (6 bases). Germline loops: CDR1 SEHNR, CDR2 FQNEAQ (reference sequence). CDR3 length: 15 residues. The V end lost 3 bases, the J end lost 6 bases, and 17 bases lay between the germline ends. CDR3: CASSFQQGYLAEAFF. CDR3 in DNA: TGTGCCAGCAGCTTCCAACAGGGATACCTCGCTGAAGCTTTCTTT.

This clonotype was counted at least ten times. The J gene is TRBJ1-5, the V gene TRBV5-5, with D hard to call. Germline CDR1 SGHKS, CDR2 YYEKEE (reference sequence). Trimming cost V 3 bases and J 3 bases, with 7 bases left between them. The CDR3 has 13 residues. The CDR3 region has the DNA TGTGCCAGCAGCTGGGGTTCCAATCAGCCCCAGCATTTT. Translated: CASSWGSNQPQHF.

This clonotype has a count of ten or more. The gene calls are TRBV20-1 and TRBJ1-1, with a possible D match to TRBD1 (5 bases). The ends were cut back, 5 bases at V and 1 base at J, with 14 bases in the middle. Germline V gives CDR1 DFQATT, CDR2 SNEGSKA (reference sequence). The CDR3 has 14 residues. The CDR3 DNA sequence: TGCAGTGCTGACGAGGGACGAGGGAACACTGAAGCTTTCTTT. Encoded protein: CSADEGRGNTEAFF.

The chain uses TRBV18 and TRBJ1-5; perhaps TRBD1 as D (6 bases). The germline V gene encodes CDR1 KGHSH and CDR2 LQKENI. The CDR3 is 13 residues long. Between the trimmed V and J ends, which lost 10 bases and 5 bases, there was a span of 15 bases. The CDR3 spells CATAGASYQPQHF. The CDR3 coding sequence is TGTGCCACTGCGGGGGCAAGCTATCAGCCCCAGCATTTT.

V is TRBV7-8 and J is TRBJ2-2; D not resolved. The CDR3 has 12 amino acids. V was cut by 6 bases and J by 7 bases, with 9 bases left in between. The germline V gene has CDR1 SGHVS and CDR2 FQNEAQ. DNA of the CDR3: TGTGCCAGCAGACGCTCTAGCGGGGAGCTGTTTTTT. Amino acids: CASRRSSGELFF.

This clonotype was found a few times. A read error may produce the germline difference seen at one junction end. V and J are TRBV7-2 and TRBJ1-2; D is perhaps TRBD1 (6 bases). This CDR3 is built from 15 residues. CDR1 is SGHTA and CDR2 is FQGNSA in the germline V gene. CDR3 loop: CAGSLYGGTNYGYTF. The CDR3 DNA reads as TGTGCCGGCAGCTTGTATGGGGGGACAAACTATGGCTACACCTTC.

A few counts support this clonotype. V and J are TRBV28 and TRBJ2-1; 10 nucleotides match TRBD2. CDR1 is MDHEN and CDR2 is SYDVKM in the germline V gene. This CDR3 is 16 amino acids long. V was clipped by 1 base and J by 4 bases; unmatched bases: 4. The CDR3 loop is CASSLFTSGTYNEQFF. The CDR3 bases are TGTGCCAGCAGTTTATTCACTAGCGGGACGTACAATGAGCAGTTCTTC.

A few counts support this clonotype. The rearrangement uses TRBV6-5 and TRBJ2-1; a weak D match, TRBD2 (5 bases). CDR3 size: 14 residues. Germline V gives CDR1 MNHEY, CDR2 SVGAGI. Deletions cut 6 bases from V and 7 bases from J, with 16 bases between. CDR3 protein: CASSPMSAGNEQFF. The CDR3 nucleotides read TGTGCCAGCAGCCCGATGTCCGCGGGTAATGAGCAGTTCTTC.

The V call is TRBV28, the J call TRBJ2-2; D is undetermined. CDR1 is MDHEN, CDR2 SYDVKM, per germline. V lost 1 base to trimming and J lost 6 bases, with 9 bases between them. There are 14 residues in the CDR3. CDR3 sequence (DNA): TGTGCCAGCAGTTTATTGTTGAGGTCCGGGGAGCTGTTTTTT. It codes for CASSLLLRSGELFF.

The chain employs TRBV20-1 and TRBJ1-1, with a weak D call TRBD1 (5 bases). V lost 3 bases to trimming and J lost 0 bases, with 11 bases between them. The CDR3 consists of 14 residues. Germline lookup yields CDR1 DFQATT and CDR2 SNEGSKA (reference sequence). CDR3 residues: CSARQGRMNTEAFF. The CDR3 bases are TGCAGTGCTAGGCAGGGCCGCATGAACACTGAAGCTTTCTTT.